The T cell receptor beta chain under discussion was sequenced for a study of blood T cell repertoires in COVID-19. V was clipped by 3 bases and J by 4 bases, with 17 bases between them. Germline V gene data show CDR1 as SGDLS and CDR2 as YYNGEE. The CDR3 has 15 residues. Sequencing was performed with immunoSEQ multiplex PCR; in TCRdb, only in-frame clones are kept and a portion is missing. Found here are some 180,000 clones, about four fifths of them singletons; the top ten hold around 12%. The J gene is TRBJ2-7, the V gene TRBV9; no reliable D call. Material for sequencing was peripheral blood. The receptor comes from a woman aged 80 or over with COVID-19, enrolled during active disease. The CDR3 sequence: CASSATALPEYEQYF. CDR3 DNA sequence: TGTGCCAGCAGCGCCACAGCCTTGCCTGAGTACGAGCAGTACTTC.